This T cell receptor (beta chain) was captured in a study of blood T cell repertoires in COVID-19. CDR3 length: 15 residues. V was trimmed by 6 bases and J by 6 bases, leaving 21 bases between them. CDR1 and CDR2 from the germline V gene are MNHEY and SVGAGI. Only in-frame clones appear in the TCRdb table, and some are missing; sequencing was by immunoSEQ multiplex PCR. The sample yields about 58,000 clones, around 89% seen once. The V call is TRBV6-5, the J call TRBJ2-7; TRBD1 might be the D (6 bases). Specimen: peripheral blood. The receptor was derived from a man in his 60s with active COVID-19. CDR3 in amino acids: CASRSGTLITGEQYF. CDR3 bases: TGTGCCAGCAGGTCCGGGACACTCATTACGGGCGAGCAGTACTTC.